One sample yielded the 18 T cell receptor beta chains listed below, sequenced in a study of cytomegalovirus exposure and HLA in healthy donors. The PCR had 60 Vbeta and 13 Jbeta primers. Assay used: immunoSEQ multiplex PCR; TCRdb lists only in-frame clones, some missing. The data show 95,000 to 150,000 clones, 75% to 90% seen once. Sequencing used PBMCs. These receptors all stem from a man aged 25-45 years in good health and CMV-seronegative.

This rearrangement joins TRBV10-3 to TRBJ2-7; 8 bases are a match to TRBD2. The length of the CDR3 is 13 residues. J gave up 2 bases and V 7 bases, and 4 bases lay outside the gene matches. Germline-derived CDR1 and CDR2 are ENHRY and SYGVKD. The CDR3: CAIKTSVTYEQYF. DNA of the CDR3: TGTGCCATCAAGACTAGCGTCACCTACGAGCAGTACTTC.

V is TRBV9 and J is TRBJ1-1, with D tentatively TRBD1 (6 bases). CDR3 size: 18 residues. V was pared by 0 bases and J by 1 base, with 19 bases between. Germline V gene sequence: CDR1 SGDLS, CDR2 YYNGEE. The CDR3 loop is CASSVGGGELGANTEAFF. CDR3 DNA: TGTGCCAGCAGCGTAGGAGGGGGTGAGTTAGGGGCGAACACTGAAGCTTTCTTT.

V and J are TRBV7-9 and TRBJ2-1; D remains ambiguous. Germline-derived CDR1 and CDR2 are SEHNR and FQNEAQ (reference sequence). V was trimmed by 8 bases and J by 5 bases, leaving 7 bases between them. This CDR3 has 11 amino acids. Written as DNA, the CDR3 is TGTGCCAGCCGGGTCAACAATGAGCAGTTCTTC. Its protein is CASRVNNEQFF.

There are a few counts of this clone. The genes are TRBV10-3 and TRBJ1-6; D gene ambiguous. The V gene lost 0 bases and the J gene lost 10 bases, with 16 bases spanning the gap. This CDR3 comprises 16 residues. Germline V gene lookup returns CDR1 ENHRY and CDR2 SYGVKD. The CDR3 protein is CAISESTVVRKSPLHF. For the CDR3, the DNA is TGTGCCATCAGTGAGTCGACGGTCGTGCGGAAATCACCCCTCCACTTT.

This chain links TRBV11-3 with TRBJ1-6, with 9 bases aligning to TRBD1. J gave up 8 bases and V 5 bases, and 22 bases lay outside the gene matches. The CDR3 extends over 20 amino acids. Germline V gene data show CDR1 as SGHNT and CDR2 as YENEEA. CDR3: CASSPPRTASGGQGYSPLHF. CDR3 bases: TGTGCCAGCAGCCCCCCTCGGACCGCCTCCGGGGGACAGGGCTATTCACCCCTCCACTTT. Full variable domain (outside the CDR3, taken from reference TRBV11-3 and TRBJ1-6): EAGVVQSPRYKIIEKKQPVAFWCNPISGHNTLYWYLQNLGQGPELLIRYENEEAVDDSQLPKDRFSAERLKGVDSTLKIQPAELGDSAVYLCASSPPRTASGGQGYSPLHFGNGTRLTVT.

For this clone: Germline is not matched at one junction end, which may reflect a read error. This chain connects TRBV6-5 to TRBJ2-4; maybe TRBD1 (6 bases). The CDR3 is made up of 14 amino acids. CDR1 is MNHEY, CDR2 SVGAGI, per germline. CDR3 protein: CASTPQGEENSQYF. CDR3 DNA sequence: TGTGCCAGCACCCCACAGGGTGAAGAAAACAGTCAGTACTTC.

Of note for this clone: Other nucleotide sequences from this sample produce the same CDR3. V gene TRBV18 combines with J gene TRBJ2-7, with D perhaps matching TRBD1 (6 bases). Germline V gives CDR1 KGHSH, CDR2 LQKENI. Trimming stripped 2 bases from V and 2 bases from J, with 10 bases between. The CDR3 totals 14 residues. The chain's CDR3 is CASSPGQGTYEQYF. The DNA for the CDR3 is TGTGCCAGCTCACCAGGCCAGGGGACCTACGAGCAGTACTTC.

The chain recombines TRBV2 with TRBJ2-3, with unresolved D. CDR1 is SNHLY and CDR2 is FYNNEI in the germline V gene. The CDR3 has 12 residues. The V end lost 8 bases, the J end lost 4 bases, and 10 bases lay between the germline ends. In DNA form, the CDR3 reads TGTGCCAGCCCCGGAGCCCCAGATACGCAGTATTTT. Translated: CASPGAPDTQYF.

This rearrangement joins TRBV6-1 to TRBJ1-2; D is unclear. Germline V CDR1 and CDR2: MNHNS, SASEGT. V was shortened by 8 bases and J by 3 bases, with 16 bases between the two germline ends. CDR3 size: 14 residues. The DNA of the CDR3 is TGTGCCAGCGCCGTATTAGGGAGGGACTATGGCTACACCTTC. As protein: CASAVLGRDYGYTF.

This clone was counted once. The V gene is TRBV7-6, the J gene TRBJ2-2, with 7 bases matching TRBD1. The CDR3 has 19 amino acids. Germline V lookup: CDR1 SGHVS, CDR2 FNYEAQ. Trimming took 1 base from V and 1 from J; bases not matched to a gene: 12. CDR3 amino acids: CASSLDRPRGSRNTGELFF. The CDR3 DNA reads TGTGCCAGCAGCTTAGATCGGCCCAGGGGGTCGAGGAACACCGGGGAGCTGTTTTTT. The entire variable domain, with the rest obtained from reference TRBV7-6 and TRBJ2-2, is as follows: GAGVSQSPRYKVTKRGQDVALRCDPISGHVSLYWYRQALGQGPEFLTYFNYEAQQDKSGLPNDRFSAERPEGSISTLTIQRTEQRDSAMYRCASSLDRPRGSRNTGELFFGEGSRLTVL.

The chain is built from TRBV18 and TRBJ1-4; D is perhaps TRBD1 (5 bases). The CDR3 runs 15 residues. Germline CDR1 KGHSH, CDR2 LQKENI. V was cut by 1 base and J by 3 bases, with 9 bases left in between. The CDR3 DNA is TGTGCCAGCTCACCACGGGGGGGAGCTAATGAAAAACTGTTTTTT. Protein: CASSPRGGANEKLFF.

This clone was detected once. Here the CDR3 reads CASSYPTGNPTWTF. The DNA for the CDR3 is TGTGCCAGCAGTTACCCGACAGGCAATCCTACCTGGACCTTC. The J gene is TRBJ1-2, the V gene TRBV6-5; D possibly corresponds to TRBD1 (6 bases). Germline CDR1 MNHEY, CDR2 SVGAGI. V was pared by 2 bases and J by 14 bases, with 21 bases between. CDR3 length: 14 amino acids.

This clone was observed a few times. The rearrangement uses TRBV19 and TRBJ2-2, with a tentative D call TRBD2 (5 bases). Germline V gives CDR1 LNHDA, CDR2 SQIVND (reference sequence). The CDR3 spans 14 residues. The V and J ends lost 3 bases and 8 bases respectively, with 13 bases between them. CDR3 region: CASSILAHQGELFF. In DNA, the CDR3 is TGTGCCAGTAGTATCCTAGCTCATCAAGGGGAGCTGTTTTTT.

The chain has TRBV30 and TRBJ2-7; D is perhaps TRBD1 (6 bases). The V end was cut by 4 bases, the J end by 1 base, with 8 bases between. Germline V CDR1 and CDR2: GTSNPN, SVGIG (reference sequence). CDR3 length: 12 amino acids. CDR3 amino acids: CAWKQGSYEQYF. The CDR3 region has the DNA TGTGCCTGGAAACAGGGTTCCTACGAGCAGTACTTC.

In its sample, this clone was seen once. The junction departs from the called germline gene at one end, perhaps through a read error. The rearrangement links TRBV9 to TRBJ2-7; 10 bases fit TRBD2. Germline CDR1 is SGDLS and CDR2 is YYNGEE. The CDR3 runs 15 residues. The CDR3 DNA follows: TGTGCCAGCAGCGTCACTAGCGGGGTCTCCTATGAGCAGTACTTC. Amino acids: CASSVTSGVSYEQYF.

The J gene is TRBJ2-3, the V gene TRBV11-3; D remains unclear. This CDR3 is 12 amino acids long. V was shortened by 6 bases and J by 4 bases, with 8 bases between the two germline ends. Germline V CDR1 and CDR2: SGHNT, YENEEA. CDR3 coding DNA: TGTGCCAGCAGTCTACAGTCAGATACGCAGTATTTT. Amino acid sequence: CASSLQSDTQYF.

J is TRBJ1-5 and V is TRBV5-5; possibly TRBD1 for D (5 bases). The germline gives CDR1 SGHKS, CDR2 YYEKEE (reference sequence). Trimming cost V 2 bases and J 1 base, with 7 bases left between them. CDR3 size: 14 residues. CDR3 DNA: TGTGCCAGCAGCTTACGGGGGAGCAATCAGCCCCAGCATTTT. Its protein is CASSLRGSNQPQHF.

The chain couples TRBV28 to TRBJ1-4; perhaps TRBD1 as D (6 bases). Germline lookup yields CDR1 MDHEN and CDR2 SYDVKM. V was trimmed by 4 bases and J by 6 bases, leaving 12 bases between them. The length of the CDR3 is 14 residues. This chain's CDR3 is CASSSQGPDEKLFF. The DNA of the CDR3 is TGTGCCAGCAGTTCACAGGGCCCGGATGAAAAACTGTTTTTT.